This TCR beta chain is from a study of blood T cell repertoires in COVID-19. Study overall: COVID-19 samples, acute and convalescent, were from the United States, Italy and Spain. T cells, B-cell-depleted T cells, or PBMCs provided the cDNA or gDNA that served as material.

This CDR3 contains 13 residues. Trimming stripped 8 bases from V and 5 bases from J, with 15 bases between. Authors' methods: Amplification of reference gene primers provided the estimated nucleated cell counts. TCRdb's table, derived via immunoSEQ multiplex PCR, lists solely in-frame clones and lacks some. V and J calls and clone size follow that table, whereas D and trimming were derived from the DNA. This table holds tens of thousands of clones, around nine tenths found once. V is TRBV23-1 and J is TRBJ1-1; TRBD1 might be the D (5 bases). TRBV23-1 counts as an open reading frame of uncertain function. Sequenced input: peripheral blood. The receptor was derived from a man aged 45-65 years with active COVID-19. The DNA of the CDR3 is TGCGCCAGCGCGGGACTCCGAGGTACTGAAGCTTTCTTT. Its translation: CASAGLRGTEAFF.